This TCR beta chain was retrieved from a study of T cells in Graves' hyperthyroidism and ophthalmopathy. Comments on this clonotype: Just one base apart from a much larger clone, this may be a read error.

V lost 2 bases, J lost 6 bases, and 11 bases lay in between. The CDR3 totals 13 residues. CDR1 ENHRY and CDR2 SYGVKD come from the germline V gene. From RNA transcripts, TCR beta CDR3 regions were amplified. HTBI primers were the set used in a first-round RT-PCR of the TCR CDR3. TCRdb recomputed calls from the multiplex PCR reads with MiXCR, one row per CDR3 protein. Among some 600,000 distinct CDR3 sequences listed, more than 45% were seen once. With a duration under 2 months, the hyperthyroidism was newly diagnosed in patients aged 18 to 65. This rearrangement joins TRBV10-3 to TRBJ2-7; D is perhaps TRBD2 (5 bases). The sample consisted of peripheral blood or thyroid tissue (not recorded which). The TCR originated in a woman under 30 with Graves' hyperthyroidism. The CDR3 region is CAISETRDCEQYF. The DNA for the CDR3 is TGTGCCATCAGTGAGACTAGAGACTGCGAGCAGTACTTC.